This T cell receptor beta chain was documented in a study of cytomegalovirus exposure and HLA in healthy donors. Study findings and constraints: The authors confirmed in vitro that a few CMV-associated chains were specific for CMV antigens. Using the classifier, cytomegalovirus status was reportedly diagnosed with high specificity and sensitivity. It was found in a later analysis that first-cohort TCR clusters tended to co-occur in the 90 to 150 validation repertoires. The study labeled roughly 160 TCR beta chains cytomegalovirus-associated.

About this clone itself: The target antigen is unknown.

TCRdb keeps only in-frame clones here, not all; method: immunoSEQ multiplex PCR. The sample consists of 120,000 to 150,000 clones, about 87% of them appearing once. V dropped 2 bases and J dropped 6; count of bases not matched to a gene: 11. This CDR3 comprises 16 residues. The germline gives CDR1 SGHNT, CDR2 YYREEE (reference sequence). This sequence joins TRBV5-4 and TRBJ2-3; 8 bases align to TRBD1. Sequenced: PBMCs. The origin of this receptor is a man younger than 35 in good health and CMV-seropositive. The chain's CDR3 is CASSLMTGASSDTQYF. The CDR3, as DNA: TGTGCCAGCAGCTTAATGACAGGGGCGTCGTCGGATACGCAGTATTTT.